This TCR beta chain was captured in a study of cytomegalovirus exposure and HLA in healthy donors. Germline trimming cut 2 bases from V and 0 bases from J; bases unmatched to any gene: 7. The CDR3 has 17 residues. The germline gives CDR1 ENHRY, CDR2 SYGVKD. Study conclusions and caveats: What a later analysis reportedly showed was that an Asian-associated ancestry cluster had fewer N-insertions than the approximately 700-donor mean. Most TCR beta V segments were productive about 87% or about 30% of the time in an earlier analysis.

60 Vbeta and 13 Jbeta primers were used in PCR. The method was immunoSEQ multiplex PCR; TCRdb's version includes in-frame clones alone and lacks a portion of them. The data contain about 140,000 clones, 65% to 85% of them seen just once; the ten biggest clones take up around 3.7%. As for this clone: Its cognate antigen is unknown.

The J gene is TRBJ2-1, the V gene TRBV10-3, with TRBD1 matching over 7 bases. Specimen: PBMCs. This TCR derives from a male donor in good health and CMV-seronegative. In nucleotides, the CDR3 is TGTGCCATCAGTGAGGCGGCAGGGGGAAGCTCCTACAATGAGCAGTTCTTC. Amino acids: CAISEAAGGSSYNEQFF.